Included here is one T cell receptor beta chain sequence, with context. The data derive from a study of shared T cell receptors in the human thymus. Profiled with immunoSEQ multiplex PCR; TCRdb holds only in-frame clones, not every one. This table holds approximately 490,000 clones, around 78% found once. The CDR3 has 15 residues. Trimming stripped 4 bases from V and 8 bases from J, with 20 bases between. The germline V gene has CDR1 MNHEY and CDR2 SMNVEV (reference sequence). In addition, the sample was reused for a study of human thymus T cells.

V is TRBV27 and J is TRBJ1-2; no firm D call. The origin of this receptor is a boy younger than two with a congenital heart defect. Material: thymocytes. CDR3 sequence (DNA): TGTGCCAGCAGTTCTTTCCGGGCCCCCCCGGGGGGCTACACCTTC. Translated, it gives CASSSFRAPPGGYTF.